A single sample gave rise to the 12 T cell receptor beta chains below, sequenced in a study of blood T cell repertoires in COVID-19. Profiled with immunoSEQ multiplex PCR; TCRdb holds only in-frame clones, not every one. This table has approximately 470,000 clones, approximately 90% appearing once. Sequenced: PBMCs or T cells enriched from blood (not recorded which). These receptors all stem from a woman between 18 and 30 years old who had recovered from COVID-19.

Worth noting for this clone: Germline is not matched at one junction end, which may reflect a read error. The rearrangement joins TRBV12-5 to TRBJ1-5, with 11 bases that match TRBD1. CDR1 is LGHNT, CDR2 FRNRAP, per germline. The CDR3 runs to 15 residues. DNA for the CDR3: TGTGCTAGTGGATTGGACAGGGGGCTTGATCAGCCCCAGCATTTT. It specifies CASGLDRGLDQPQHF.

The chain employs TRBV7-2 and TRBJ2-3; 16 nucleotides align to TRBD2. CDR1 and CDR2 (germline): SGHTA, FQGNSA. The CDR3 loop spans 16 amino acids. V dropped 5 bases and J dropped 6; count of bases not matched to a gene: 5. CDR3 coding DNA: TGTGCCAGCAGCCTGGGACTAGCGGGGGGGCTTGATACGCAGTATTTT. It encodes CASSLGLAGGLDTQYF.

The J gene is TRBJ2-2, the V gene TRBV3-1 (or the pseudogene TRBV3-2); TRBD1 agrees at 7 bases. The CDR3 is 15 residues long. Germline loops: CDR1 LGHDT, CDR2 YNNKEL (reference sequence). V dropped 4 bases and J dropped 3; count of bases not matched to a gene: 5. In nucleotides, the CDR3 is TGTGCCAGCAGCCGGAATACAGGGGACACCGGGGAGCTGTTTTTT. As protein: CASSRNTGDTGELFF.

As DNA, the CDR3 is TGTGCCAGCAGTAGACAGGGAGGTATGAACACTGAAGCTTTCTTT. Its protein is CASSRQGGMNTEAFF. This chain links TRBV5-4 with TRBJ1-1; 7 bases agree with TRBD1. The CDR3 length is 15 residues. From germline, CDR1 is SGHNT and CDR2 YYREEE (reference sequence). Trimming cost V 5 bases and J 0 bases; bases outside gene matches: 7.

The sample holds a few counts of this clone. The chain employs TRBV5-1 and TRBJ1-1, with no clear D. The germline CDR1 and CDR2 sequences are SGHRS and YFSETQ. V dropped 6 bases and J dropped 5 bases, with 20 bases sitting between them. The CDR3 extends over 15 amino acids. Here the CDR3 reads CASTPSSPGGTEAFF. CDR3 DNA: TGCGCCAGCACCCCCTCTTCACCCGGAGGGACTGAAGCTTTCTTT.

The chain joins TRBV21-1 to TRBJ1-2. TRBV21-1 is classified as a pseudogene. The CDR3 extends over 15 amino acids. The CDR3 sequence: CASSKGDEGPCGYTF. The CDR3 DNA sequence: TGTGCCAGCAGCAAAGGTGACGAGGGTCCCTGTGGCTACACCTTC.

This rearrangement joins TRBV5-4 to TRBJ2-1; TRBD2 is a possible D gene (6 bases). CDR3 length equals 15 residues. The V end was cut by 2 bases, the J end by 8 bases, with 17 bases between. Germline loops: CDR1 SGHNT, CDR2 YYREEE (reference sequence). Here the CDR3 DNA reads TGTGCCAGCAGCTTTGTTTCCGGGGGTGGGGATGAGCAGTTCTTC. Encoded protein: CASSFVSGGGDEQFF.

The chain carries TRBV16 and TRBJ1-2; D not certain. Between the trimmed V and J ends, which lost 2 bases and 8 bases, there was a span of 12 bases. This CDR3 contains 13 residues. Germline V gives CDR1 KGHSY, CDR2 FQNENV. CDR3 residues: CASSQNLAEGYTF. The CDR3 region has the DNA TGTGCCAGCAGCCAAAACCTAGCTGAGGGCTACACCTTC.

The CDR3 loop is CATSIRAVDGYTF. CDR3 DNA sequence: TGTGCCACTTCCATCCGCGCGGTGGATGGCTACACCTTC. This rearrangement joins TRBV6-5 to TRBJ1-2; D is unresolved. The V and J ends lost 10 bases and 6 bases respectively, with 18 bases between them. The CDR3 loop spans 13 amino acids. The germline CDR1 and CDR2 sequences are MNHEY and SVGAGI.

This sequence joins TRBV5-4 and TRBJ2-3; 12 nucleotides match TRBD2. V lost 4 bases to trimming and J lost 0 bases; unmatched junction nucleotides: 12. CDR1 is SGHNT and CDR2 is YYREEE in the germline V gene (reference sequence). This CDR3 has 19 residues. The CDR3 region has the DNA TGTGCCAGCAGCCTGGTCCCTAGCGGGGGGGGAGCTAGCACAGATACGCAGTATTTT. Its protein product is CASSLVPSGGGASTDTQYF.

V gene TRBV2 combines with J gene TRBJ2-1; D is perhaps TRBD1 (5 bases). This CDR3 has 12 residues. With 6 bases removed from V and 4 bases from J, the gap between germline ends came to 7 bases. Germline values: CDR1 SNHLY, CDR2 FYNNEI. CDR3: CASSTGYNEQFF. In DNA, the CDR3 is TGTGCCAGCAGCACAGGATACAATGAGCAGTTCTTC.

The table lists this clone with a few counts. V and J are TRBV6-4 and TRBJ1-5; the D gene is possibly TRBD1 (6 bases). CDR1 MRHNA and CDR2 SNTAGT come from the germline V gene. V was trimmed by 4 bases and J by 6 bases, leaving 13 bases between them. The CDR3 contains 14 residues. DNA of the CDR3: TGTGCCAGCAGTGCCTCACAGGGATCTCAGCCCCAGCATTTT. This sequence encodes CASSASQGSQPQHF.